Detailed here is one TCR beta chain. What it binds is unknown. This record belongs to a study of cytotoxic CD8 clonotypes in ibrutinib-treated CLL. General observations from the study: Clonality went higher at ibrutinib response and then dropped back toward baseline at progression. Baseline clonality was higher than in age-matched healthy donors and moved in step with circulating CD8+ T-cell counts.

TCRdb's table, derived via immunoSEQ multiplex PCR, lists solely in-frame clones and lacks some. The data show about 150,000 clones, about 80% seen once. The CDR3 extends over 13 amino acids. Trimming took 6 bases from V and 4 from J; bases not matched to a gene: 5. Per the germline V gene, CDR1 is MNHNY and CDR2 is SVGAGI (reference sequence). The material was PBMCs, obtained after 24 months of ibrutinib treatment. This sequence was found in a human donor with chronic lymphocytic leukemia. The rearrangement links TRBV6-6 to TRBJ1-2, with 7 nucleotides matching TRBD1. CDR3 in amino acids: CASRPTGFYGYTF. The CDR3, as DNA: TGTGCCAGCAGGCCGACAGGGTTCTATGGCTACACCTTC.